The entry below gives a single T cell receptor beta chain sequence along with its context. Its matching antigen is unknown. The sample belongs to a study of cytomegalovirus exposure and HLA in healthy donors. This CDR3 has 11 residues. Germline lookup yields CDR1 SEHNR and CDR2 FQNEAQ (reference sequence). Vbeta (60) and Jbeta (13) primers were used in the PCR. The assay was immunoSEQ multiplex PCR, and TCRdb's table has in-frame clones only and misses some. Of about 300,000 clones in the sample, about nine tenths were seen once. Study results and caveats: A later analysis linked a missense DCLRE1C variant to TCR beta V- and J-gene trimming.

The receptor's source is a man in his forties in good health and CMV-seropositive. This chain uses TRBV7-9 with TRBJ2-5; D not certain. The closer fit of TRBJ2-7 to the DNA end suggests the J call may be wrong. Specimen: PBMCs. The CDR3 DNA is TGTGCCAGCAGCTCCACCTACGAGCAGTACTTC. As protein: CASSSTYEQYF.